This T cell receptor (beta chain) was captured in a study of blood T cell repertoires in COVID-19. Study information: Sources were T cells, B-cell-depleted T cells, or PBMCs; the material itself was cDNA or gDNA.

In the source study's methods: The assay estimated nucleated cells by amplifying reference gene primers. Data came from immunoSEQ multiplex PCR; TCRdb stores just in-frame clones and leaves some out. The DNA was the basis for D and trimming; V, J and clone size are from that table. The sample has approximately 200,000 clones, around four fifths seen once. Germline V gene data show CDR1 as MRHNA and CDR2 as SNTAGT. The CDR3 extends over 17 amino acids. The V and J ends lost 2 bases and 5 bases, in that order; junction bases with no gene match: 6. This TCR was sampled from a woman aged 25 to 39 with acute or convalescent COVID-19. Sequencing was done on a sample of peripheral blood. The rearrangement uses TRBV6-4 and TRBJ2-3; the match to TRBD2 covers 14 bases. The CDR3: CASSDPGTSGGRDTQYF. The CDR3 bases are TGTGCCAGCAGTGACCCCGGGACTAGCGGGGGTAGAGATACGCAGTATTTT.